The T cell receptor (beta chain) under discussion was sequenced for a study of identical twins. Findings and caveats of the study: Excess twin sharing in beta out-of-frame sequences was weaker.

For this clonotype: The target antigen is unknown.

Each donor (without exception) was a healthy Caucasian. TCRdb called the 5' RACE reads again in MiXCR, with one record for every CDR3 protein. This repertoire shows some 1,700,000 distinct CDR3 sequences, less than 35% found once; its top ten account for 0.25% to 0.3%. The germline gives CDR1 SGHNT, CDR2 YENEEA. Trimming cost V 1 base and J 2 bases; bases outside gene matches: 8. The CDR3 sequence is 19 residues long. The chain has TRBV11-3 and TRBJ2-3; TRBD2 aligns across 14 bases. Sequencing was carried out using cord blood. The sequence was collected from a newborn girl in good health. DNA for the CDR3: TGTGCCAGCAGCTTAGGGGGACTAGCGGGGGTCTTTTACACAGATACGCAGTATTTT. Its translation is CASSLGGLAGVFYTDTQYF. Combining the CDR3 with reference TRBV11-3 and TRBJ2-3 gives the whole variable domain EAGVVQSPRYKIIEKKQPVAFWCNPISGHNTLYWYLQNLGQGPELLIRYENEEAVDDSQLPKDRFSAERLKGVDSTLKIQPAELGDSAVYLCASSLGGLAGVFYTDTQYFGPGTRLTVL.